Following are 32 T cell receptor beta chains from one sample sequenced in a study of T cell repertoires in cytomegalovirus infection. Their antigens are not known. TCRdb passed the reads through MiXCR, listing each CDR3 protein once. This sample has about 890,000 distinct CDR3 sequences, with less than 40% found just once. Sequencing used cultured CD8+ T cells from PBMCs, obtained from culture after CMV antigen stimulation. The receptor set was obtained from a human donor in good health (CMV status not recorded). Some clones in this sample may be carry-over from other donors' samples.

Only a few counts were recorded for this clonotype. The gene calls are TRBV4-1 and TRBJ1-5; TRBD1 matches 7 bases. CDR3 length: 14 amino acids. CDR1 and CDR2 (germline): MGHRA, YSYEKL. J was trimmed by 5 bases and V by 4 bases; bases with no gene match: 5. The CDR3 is CASSPTGADQPQHF. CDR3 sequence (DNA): TGCGCCAGCAGCCCAACAGGGGCTGATCAGCCCCAGCATTTT.

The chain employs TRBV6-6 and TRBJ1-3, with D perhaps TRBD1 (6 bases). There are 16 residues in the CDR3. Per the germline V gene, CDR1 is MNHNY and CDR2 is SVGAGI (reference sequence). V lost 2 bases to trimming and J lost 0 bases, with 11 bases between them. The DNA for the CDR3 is TGTGCCAGCAGTTACACAGGGTCCTACTCTGGAAACACCATATATTTT. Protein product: CASSYTGSYSGNTIYF.

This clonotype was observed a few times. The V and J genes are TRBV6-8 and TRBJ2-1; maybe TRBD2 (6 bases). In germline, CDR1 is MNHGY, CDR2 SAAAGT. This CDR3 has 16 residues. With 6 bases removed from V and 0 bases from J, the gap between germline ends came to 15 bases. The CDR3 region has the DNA TGTGCCAGCAGCCCCGCGACTAGAGCCTCCTACAATGAGCAGTTCTTC. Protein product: CASSPATRASYNEQFF.

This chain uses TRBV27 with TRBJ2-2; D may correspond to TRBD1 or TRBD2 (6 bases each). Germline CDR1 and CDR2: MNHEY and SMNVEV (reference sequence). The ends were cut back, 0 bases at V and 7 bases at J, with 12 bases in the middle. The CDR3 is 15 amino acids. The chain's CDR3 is CASSLSRGTGGELFF. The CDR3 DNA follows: TGTGCCAGCAGTTTATCGAGGGGGACTGGCGGGGAGCTGTTTTTT.

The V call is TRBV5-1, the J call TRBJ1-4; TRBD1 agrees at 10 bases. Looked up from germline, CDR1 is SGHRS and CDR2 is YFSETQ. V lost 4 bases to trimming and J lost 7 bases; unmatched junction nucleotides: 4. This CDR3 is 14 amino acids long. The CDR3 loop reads CASSTDRGAEKLFF. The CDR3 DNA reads TGCGCCAGCAGCACGGACAGGGGGGCTGAAAAACTGTTTTTT.

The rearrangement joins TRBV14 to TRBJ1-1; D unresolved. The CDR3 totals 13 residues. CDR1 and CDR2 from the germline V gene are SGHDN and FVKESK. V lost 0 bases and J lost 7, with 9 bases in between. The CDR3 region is CASSQDQLVEAFF. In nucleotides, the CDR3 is TGTGCCAGCAGCCAAGATCAGCTAGTTGAAGCTTTCTTT.

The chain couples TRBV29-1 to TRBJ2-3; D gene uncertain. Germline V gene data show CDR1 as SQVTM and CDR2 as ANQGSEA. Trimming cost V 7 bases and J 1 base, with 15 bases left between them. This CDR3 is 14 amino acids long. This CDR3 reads CSAVDPPGTDTQYF. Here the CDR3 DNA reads TGCAGCGCCGTGGACCCTCCTGGCACAGATACGCAGTATTTT.

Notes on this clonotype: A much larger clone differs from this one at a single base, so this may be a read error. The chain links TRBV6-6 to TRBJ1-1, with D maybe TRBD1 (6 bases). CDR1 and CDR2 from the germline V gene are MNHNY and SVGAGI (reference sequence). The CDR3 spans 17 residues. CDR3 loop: CVSSLPEQGLLDTEAFF. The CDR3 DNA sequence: TGTGTCAGCAGTCTCCCCGAACAGGGTCTGTTGGACACTGAAGCTTTCTTT.

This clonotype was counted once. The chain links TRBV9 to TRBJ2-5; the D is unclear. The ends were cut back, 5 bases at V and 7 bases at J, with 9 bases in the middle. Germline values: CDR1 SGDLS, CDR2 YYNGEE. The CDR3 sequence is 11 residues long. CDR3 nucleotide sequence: TGTGCCAGCAGAGGCTCCGGGACCCAGTACTTC. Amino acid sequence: CASRGSGTQYF.

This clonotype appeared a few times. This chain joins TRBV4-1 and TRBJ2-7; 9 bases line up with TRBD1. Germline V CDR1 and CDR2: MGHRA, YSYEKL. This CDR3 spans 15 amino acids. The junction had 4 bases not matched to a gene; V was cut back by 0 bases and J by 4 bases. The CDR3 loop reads CASSQEGGQGYEQYF. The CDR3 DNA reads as TGCGCCAGCAGCCAAGAGGGAGGACAGGGGTACGAGCAGTACTTC.

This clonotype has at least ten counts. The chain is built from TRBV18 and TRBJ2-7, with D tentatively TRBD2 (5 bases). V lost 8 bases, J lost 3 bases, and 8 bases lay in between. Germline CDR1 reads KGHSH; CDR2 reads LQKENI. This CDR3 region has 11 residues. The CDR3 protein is CASRGYYEQYV. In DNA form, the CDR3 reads TGTGCCAGCCGGGGTTACTACGAGCAGTACGTC.

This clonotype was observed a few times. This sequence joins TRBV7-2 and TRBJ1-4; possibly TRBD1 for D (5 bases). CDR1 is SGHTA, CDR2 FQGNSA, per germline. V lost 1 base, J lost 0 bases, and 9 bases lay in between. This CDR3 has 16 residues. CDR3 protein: CASSLGLQATNEKLFF. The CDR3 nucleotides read TGTGCCAGCAGCTTAGGACTACAGGCAACTAATGAAAAACTGTTTTTT.

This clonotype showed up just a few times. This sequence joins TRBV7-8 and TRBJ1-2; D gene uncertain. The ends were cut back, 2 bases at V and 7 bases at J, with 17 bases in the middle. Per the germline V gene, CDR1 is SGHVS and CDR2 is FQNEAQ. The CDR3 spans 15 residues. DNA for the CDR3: TGTGCCAGCAGCTTAAACGAAGGGCGCTATGGTGGCTACACCTTC. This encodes CASSLNEGRYGGYTF. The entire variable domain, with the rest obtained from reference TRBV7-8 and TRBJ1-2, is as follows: GAGVSQSPRYKVAKRGQDVALRCDPISGHVSLFWYQQALGQGPEFLTYFQNEAQLDKSGLPSDRFFAERPEGSVSTLKIQRTQQEDSAVYLCASSLNEGRYGGYTFGSGTRLTVV.

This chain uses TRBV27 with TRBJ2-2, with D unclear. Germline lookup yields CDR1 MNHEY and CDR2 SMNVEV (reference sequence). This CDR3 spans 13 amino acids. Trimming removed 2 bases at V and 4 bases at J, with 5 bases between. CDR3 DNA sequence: TGTGCCAGCAGTTTAATGATCACCGGGGAGCTGTTTTTT. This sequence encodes CASSLMITGELFF.

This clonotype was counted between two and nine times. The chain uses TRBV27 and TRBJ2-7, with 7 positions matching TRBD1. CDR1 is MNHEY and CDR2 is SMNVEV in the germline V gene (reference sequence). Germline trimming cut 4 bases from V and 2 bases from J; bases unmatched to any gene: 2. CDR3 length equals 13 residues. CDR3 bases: TGTGCCAGCAGTTGGGGGACAGCCTACGAGCAGTACTTC. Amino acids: CASSWGTAYEQYF.

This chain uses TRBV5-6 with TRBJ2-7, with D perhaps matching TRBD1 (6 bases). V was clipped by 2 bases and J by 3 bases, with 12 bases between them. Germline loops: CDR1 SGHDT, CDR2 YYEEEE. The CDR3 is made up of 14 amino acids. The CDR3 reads CASSFTGSSYEQYF. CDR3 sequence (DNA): TGTGCCAGCAGCTTCACAGGGTCAAGCTACGAGCAGTACTTC.

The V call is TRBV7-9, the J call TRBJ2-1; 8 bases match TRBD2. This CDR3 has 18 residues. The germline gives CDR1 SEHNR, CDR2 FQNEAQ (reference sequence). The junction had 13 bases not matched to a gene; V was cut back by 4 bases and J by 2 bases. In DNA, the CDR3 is TGTGCCAGCAGCTCCCCAGTCCACCAGCGGGGGCCCTACAATGAGCAGTTCTTC. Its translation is CASSSPVHQRGPYNEQFF.

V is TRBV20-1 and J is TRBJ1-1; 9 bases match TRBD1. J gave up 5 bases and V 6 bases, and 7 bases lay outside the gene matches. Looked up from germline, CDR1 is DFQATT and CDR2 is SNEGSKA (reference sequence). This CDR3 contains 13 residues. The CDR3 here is CSAADRGRTEAFF. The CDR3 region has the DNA TGCAGTGCAGCGGACAGGGGAAGGACTGAAGCTTTCTTT.

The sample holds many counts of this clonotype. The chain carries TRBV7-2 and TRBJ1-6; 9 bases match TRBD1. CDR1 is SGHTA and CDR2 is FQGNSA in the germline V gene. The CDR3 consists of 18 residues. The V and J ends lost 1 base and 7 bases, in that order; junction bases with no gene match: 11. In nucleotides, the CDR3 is TGTGCCAGCAGCTTAGAGGACAGGGGAAGGCCTAAAAATTCACCCCTCCACTTT. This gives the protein CASSLEDRGRPKNSPLHF.

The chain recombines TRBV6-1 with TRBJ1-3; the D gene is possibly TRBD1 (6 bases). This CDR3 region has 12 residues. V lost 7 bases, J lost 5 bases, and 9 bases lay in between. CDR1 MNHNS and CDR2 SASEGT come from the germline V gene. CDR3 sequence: CASTTGRNTIYF. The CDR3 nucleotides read TGTGCCAGCACGACAGGTAGAAACACCATATATTTT.

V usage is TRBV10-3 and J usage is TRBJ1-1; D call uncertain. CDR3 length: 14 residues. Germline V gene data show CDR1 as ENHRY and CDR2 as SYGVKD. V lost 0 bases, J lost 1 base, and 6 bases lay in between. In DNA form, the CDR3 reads TGTGCCATCAGTGAGTCATTCGGGAACACTGAAGCTTTCTTT. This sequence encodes CAISESFGNTEAFF.

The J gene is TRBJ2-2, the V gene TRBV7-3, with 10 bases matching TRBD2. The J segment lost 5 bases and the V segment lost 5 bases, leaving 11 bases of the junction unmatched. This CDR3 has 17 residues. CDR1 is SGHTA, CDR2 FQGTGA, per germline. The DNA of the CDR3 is TGTGCCAGCAGCATCAATTTACTAGCGGGGAAAACCGGGGAGCTGTTTTTT. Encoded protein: CASSINLLAGKTGELFF.

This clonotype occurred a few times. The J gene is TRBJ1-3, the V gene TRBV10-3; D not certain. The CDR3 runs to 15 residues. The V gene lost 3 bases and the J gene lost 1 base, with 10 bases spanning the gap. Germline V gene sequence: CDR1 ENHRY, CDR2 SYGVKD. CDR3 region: CAISDSEESGNTIYF. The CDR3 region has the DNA TGTGCCATCAGTGATTCCGAGGAATCTGGAAACACCATATATTTT.

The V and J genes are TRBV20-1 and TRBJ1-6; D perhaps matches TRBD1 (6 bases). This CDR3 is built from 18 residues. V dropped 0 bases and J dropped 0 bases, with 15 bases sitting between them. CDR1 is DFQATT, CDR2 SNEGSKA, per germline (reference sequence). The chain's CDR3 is CSAREPRQESSYNSPLHF. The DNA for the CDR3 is TGCAGTGCTAGAGAGCCCAGACAGGAGAGCTCCTATAATTCACCCCTCCACTTT.

In DNA form, the CDR3 reads TGTGCCAGTAAAAGACAGGGTTCCTACAATGAGCAGTTCTTC. This translates into CASKRQGSYNEQFF. The J gene is TRBJ2-1, the V gene TRBV19, with 7 bases aligning to TRBD1. Unmatched junction bases numbered 4, after V lost 7 bases and J lost 1 base. Germline CDR1 LNHDA, CDR2 SQIVND (reference sequence). The CDR3 runs to 14 residues.

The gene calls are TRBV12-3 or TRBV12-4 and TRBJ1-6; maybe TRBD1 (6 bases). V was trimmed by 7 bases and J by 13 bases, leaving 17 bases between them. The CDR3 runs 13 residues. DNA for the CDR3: TGTGCCAGCACTCGGGGAGGGGGTGGTCCCCTCCACTTT. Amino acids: CASTRGGGGPLHF.

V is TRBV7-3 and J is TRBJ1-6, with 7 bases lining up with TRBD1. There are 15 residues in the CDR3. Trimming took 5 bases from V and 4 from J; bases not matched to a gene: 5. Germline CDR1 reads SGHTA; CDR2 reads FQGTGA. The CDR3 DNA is TGTGCCAGCAGCGACGGACAGGCTTATAATTCACCCCTCCACTTT. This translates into CASSDGQAYNSPLHF.

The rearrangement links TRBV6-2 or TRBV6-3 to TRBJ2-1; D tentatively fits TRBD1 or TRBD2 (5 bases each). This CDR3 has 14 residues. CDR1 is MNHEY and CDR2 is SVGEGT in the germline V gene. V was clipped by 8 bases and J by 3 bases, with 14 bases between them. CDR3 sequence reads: CASSGDGYYNEQFF. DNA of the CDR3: TGTGCCAGCTCCGGGGACGGGTACTACAATGAGCAGTTCTTC.

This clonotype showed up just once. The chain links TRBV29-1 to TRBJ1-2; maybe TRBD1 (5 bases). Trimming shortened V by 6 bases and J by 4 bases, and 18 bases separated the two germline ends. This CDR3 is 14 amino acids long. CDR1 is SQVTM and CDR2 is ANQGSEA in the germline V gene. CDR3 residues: CSVPQGLEAYGYTF. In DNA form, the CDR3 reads TGCAGCGTCCCTCAGGGACTGGAGGCCTATGGCTACACCTTC.

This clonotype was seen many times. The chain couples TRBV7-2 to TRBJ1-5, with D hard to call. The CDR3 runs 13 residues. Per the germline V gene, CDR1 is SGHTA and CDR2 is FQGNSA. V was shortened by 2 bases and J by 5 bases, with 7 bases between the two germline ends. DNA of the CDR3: TGTGCCAGCAGCTTATTTTTGGATCAGCCCCAGCATTTT. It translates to CASSLFLDQPQHF.

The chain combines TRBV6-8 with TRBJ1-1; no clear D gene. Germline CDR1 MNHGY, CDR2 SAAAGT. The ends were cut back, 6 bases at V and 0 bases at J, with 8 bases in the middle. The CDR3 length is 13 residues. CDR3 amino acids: CASSRWLNTEAFF. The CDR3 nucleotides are TGTGCCAGCAGCCGCTGGTTGAACACTGAAGCTTTCTTT.

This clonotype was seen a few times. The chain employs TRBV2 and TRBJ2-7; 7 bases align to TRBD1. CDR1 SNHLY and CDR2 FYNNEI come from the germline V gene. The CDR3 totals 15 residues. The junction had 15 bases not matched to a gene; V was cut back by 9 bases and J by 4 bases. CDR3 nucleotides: TGTGCCAGAGACTCATGGACAGGCCCAGCATACGAGCAGTACGTC. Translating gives CARDSWTGPAYEQYV.